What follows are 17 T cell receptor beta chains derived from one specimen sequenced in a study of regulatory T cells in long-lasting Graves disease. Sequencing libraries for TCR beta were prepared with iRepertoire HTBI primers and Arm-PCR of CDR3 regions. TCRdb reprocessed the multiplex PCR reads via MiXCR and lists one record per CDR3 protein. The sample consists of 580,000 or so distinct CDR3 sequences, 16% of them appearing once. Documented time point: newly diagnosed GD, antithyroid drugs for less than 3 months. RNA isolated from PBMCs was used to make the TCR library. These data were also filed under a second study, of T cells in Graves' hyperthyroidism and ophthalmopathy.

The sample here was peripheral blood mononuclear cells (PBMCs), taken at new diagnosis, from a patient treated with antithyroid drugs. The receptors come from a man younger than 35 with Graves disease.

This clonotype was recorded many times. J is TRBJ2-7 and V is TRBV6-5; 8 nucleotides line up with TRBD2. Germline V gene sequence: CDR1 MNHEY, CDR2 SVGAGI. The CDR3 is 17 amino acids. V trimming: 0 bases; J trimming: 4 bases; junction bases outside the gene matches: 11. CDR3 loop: CASSYSSSGSEFYEQYF. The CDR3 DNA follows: TGTGCCAGCAGTTACTCGTCCAGCGGGAGTGAGTTTTACGAGCAGTACTTC.

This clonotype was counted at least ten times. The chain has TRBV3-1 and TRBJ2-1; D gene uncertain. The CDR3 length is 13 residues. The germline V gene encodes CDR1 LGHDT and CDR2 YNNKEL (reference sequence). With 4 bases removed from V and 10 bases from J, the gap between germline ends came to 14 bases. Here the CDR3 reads CASSRVAGQEQFF. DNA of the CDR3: TGTGCCAGCAGCCGCGTAGCCGGTCAAGAGCAGTTCTTC.

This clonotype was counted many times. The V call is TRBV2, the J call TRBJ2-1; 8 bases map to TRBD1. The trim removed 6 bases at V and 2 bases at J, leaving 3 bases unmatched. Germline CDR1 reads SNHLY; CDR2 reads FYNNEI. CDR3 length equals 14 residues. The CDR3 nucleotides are TGTGCCAGCAGGACAGGGGATCCCTACAATGAGCAGTTCTTC. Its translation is CASRTGDPYNEQFF. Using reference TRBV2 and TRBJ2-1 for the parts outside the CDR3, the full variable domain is EPEVTQTPSHQVTQMGQEVILRCVPISNHLYFYWYRQILGQKVEFLVSFYNNEISEKSEIFDDQFSVERPDGSNFTLKIRSTKLEDSAMYFCASRTGDPYNEQFFGPGTRLTVL.

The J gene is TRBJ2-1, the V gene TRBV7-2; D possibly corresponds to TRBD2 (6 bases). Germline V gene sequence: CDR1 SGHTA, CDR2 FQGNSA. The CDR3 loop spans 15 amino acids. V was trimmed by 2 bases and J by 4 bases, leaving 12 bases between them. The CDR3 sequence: CASSLRGEFYNEQFF. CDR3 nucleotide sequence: TGTGCCAGCAGCTTACGCGGGGAATTTTACAATGAGCAGTTCTTC.

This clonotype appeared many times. The CDR3 nucleotides are TGTGCCAGCAGCCAAGTTGGGGCGGGAGGGCTTTCACAGGAGCAGTACTTC. Translating gives CASSQVGAGGLSQEQYF. V gene TRBV4-2 combines with J gene TRBJ2-7, with TRBD2 identical over 9 bases. CDR1 LGHNA and CDR2 YNFKEQ come from the germline V gene. Trimming removed 1 base from V and 7 bases from J; junction bases left unmatched: 14. The CDR3 extends over 17 amino acids.

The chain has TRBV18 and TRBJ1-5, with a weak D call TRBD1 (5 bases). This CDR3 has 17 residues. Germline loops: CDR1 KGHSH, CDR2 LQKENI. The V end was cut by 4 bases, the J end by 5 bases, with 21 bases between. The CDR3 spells CASSLGEGQMNDQPQHF. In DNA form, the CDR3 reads TGTGCCAGCTCACTTGGAGAGGGGCAGATGAATGATCAGCCCCAGCATTTT.

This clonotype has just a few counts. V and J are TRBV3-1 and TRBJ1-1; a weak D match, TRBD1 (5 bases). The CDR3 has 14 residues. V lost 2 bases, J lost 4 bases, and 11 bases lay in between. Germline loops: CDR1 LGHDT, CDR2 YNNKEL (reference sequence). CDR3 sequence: CASSQPGRGTEAFF. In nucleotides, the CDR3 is TGTGCCAGCAGCCAACCAGGGAGGGGCACTGAAGCTTTCTTT.

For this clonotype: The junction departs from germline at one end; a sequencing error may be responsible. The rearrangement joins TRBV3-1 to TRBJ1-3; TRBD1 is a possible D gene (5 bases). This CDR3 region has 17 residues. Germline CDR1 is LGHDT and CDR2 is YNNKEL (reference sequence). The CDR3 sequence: CASSQDGSRAAGNTIYF. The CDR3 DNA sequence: TGTGCCAGCAGTCAAGATGGGTCCAGGGCCGCTGGAAACACCATATATTTT.

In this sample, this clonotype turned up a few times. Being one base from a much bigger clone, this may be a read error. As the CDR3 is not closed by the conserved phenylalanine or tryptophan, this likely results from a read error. The CDR3 loop reads CAWSTGGYEQYS. CDR3 coding DNA: TGTGCCTGGAGCACAGGGGGCTACGAGCAGTACTCC. The chain joins TRBV30 to TRBJ2-7; 8 bases fit TRBD1. After removal of 3 bases from V and 3 bases from J, the junction contained 1 base not matched to a gene. The V gene's germline CDR1 is GTSNPN and CDR2 SVGIG (reference sequence). The CDR3 spans 12 residues.

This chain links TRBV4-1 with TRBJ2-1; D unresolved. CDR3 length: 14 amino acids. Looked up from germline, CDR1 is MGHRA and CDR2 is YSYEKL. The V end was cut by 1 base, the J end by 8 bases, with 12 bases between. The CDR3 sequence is CASSQGLSIHEQFF. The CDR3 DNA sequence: TGCGCCAGCAGCCAAGGTCTTAGTATCCATGAGCAGTTCTTC.

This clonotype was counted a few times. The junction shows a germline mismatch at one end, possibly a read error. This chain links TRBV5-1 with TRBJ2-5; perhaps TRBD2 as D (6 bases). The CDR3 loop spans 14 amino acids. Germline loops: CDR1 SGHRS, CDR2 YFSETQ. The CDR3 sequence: CASRTGTSQETRYF. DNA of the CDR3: TGCGCCAGCAGAACGGGGACTTCCCAAGAGACCCGGTACTTC. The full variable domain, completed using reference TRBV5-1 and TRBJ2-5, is KAGVTQTPRYLIKTRGQQVTLSCSPISGHRSVSWYQQTPGQGLQFLFEYFSETQRNKGNFPGRFSGRQFSNSRSEMNVSTLELGDSALYLCASRTGTSQETRYFGPGTRLLVL.

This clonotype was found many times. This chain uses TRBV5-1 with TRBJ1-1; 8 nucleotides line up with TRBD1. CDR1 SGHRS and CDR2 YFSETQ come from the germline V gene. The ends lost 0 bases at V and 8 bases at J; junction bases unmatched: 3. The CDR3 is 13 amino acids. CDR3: CASSLEGQGEAFF. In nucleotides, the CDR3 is TGCGCCAGCAGCTTGGAAGGACAGGGCGAAGCTTTCTTT. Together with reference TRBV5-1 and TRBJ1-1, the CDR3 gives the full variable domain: KAGVTQTPRYLIKTRGQQVTLSCSPISGHRSVSWYQQTPGQGLQFLFEYFSETQRNKGNFPGRFSGRQFSNSRSEMNVSTLELGDSALYLCASSLEGQGEAFFGQGTRLTVV.

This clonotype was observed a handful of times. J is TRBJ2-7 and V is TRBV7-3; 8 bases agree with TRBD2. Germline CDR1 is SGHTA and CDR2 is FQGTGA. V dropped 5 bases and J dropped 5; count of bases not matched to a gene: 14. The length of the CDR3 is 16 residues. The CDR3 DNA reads TGTGCCAGCAGCCATTCGGCGGGGGGATTAAAAGACGAGCAGTACTTC. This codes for CASSHSAGGLKDEQYF.

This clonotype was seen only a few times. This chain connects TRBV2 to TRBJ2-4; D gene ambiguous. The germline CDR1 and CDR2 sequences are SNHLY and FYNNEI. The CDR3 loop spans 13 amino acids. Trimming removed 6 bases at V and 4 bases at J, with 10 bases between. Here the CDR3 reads CASSTDRKNIQYF. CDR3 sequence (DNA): TGTGCCAGCAGCACCGACCGGAAAAACATTCAGTACTTC.

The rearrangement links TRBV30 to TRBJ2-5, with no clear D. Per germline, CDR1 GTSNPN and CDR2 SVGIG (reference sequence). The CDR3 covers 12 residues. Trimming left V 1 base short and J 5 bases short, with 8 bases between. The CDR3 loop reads CAWSAVLETQYF. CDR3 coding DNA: TGTGCCTGGAGTGCAGTTTTGGAGACCCAGTACTTC.

The CDR3 bases are TGTGCCAGCAGACCAGGGGGCGCCGGCAATCAGCCCCAGCATTTT. This sequence encodes CASRPGGAGNQPQHF. The chain combines TRBV28 with TRBJ1-5; 8 bases fit TRBD1. The germline V gene encodes CDR1 MDHEN and CDR2 SYDVKM. This CDR3 spans 15 amino acids. Losses at the gene ends were 6 bases for V and 2 bases for J; bases not matched to a gene: 6.

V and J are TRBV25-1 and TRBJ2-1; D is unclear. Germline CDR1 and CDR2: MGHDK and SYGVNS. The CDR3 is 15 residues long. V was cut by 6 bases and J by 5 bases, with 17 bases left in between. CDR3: CASRPYKVLHNEQFF. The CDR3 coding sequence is TGTGCCAGCAGGCCGTATAAAGTACTTCACAATGAGCAGTTCTTC.